This TCR beta chain was recorded in a study of T cell responses to AZD1222 COVID-19 vaccine. The CDR3 length is 14 residues. Germline V gene data show CDR1 as MNHEY and CDR2 as SVGAGI. V was pared by 5 bases and J by 2 bases, with 10 bases between. Study-level results: Donor demographics were predominantly white British with a female majority; clonal diversity may be underestimated. Baseline seropositivity characterized only six AZD1222 recipients.

The assay was immunoSEQ multiplex PCR, and TCRdb's table has in-frame clones only and misses some. Among 110,000 or so clones, approximately 90% were seen once, and the ten largest hold 3%. Concerning this clone itself: Its specificity is not known.

The source was peripheral blood, collected 28 days after the second AZD1222 dose. This rearrangement joins TRBV6-5 to TRBJ1-5; D uncertain. This TCR derives from an adult who received the AZD1222 COVID-19 vaccine. Here the CDR3 DNA reads TGTGCCAGCAGTCCCCGGGATCGCAATCAGCCCCAGCATTTT. Encoded protein: CASSPRDRNQPQHF.